Below, 23 T cell receptor beta chains from the same sample are listed, as sequenced in a study of blood T cell repertoires in COVID-19. Profiled with immunoSEQ multiplex PCR; TCRdb holds only in-frame clones, not every one. The table lists hundreds of thousands of clones, over 75% of them singletons. Sequenced material: peripheral blood. These receptors were obtained from a woman between 40 and 55 years old who had recovered from COVID-19.

The rearrangement links TRBV19 to TRBJ2-4, with 11 bases aligning to TRBD2. J gave up 0 bases and V 8 bases, and 12 bases lay outside the gene matches. Per the germline V gene, CDR1 is LNHDA and CDR2 is SQIVND (reference sequence). The CDR3 sequence is 18 residues long. The CDR3 DNA is TGTGCCAGTCGAGGGACTAGCGGTTTAAACCTAGCCAAAAACATTCAGTACTTC. This gives the protein CASRGTSGLNLAKNIQYF.

On this clone: Other DNA variants within this sample encode the same CDR3. V gene TRBV7-9 combines with J gene TRBJ1-5; 7 bases line up with TRBD1. CDR1 is SEHNR and CDR2 is FQNEAQ in the germline V gene (reference sequence). V lost 5 bases to trimming and J lost 1 base; unmatched junction nucleotides: 2. This CDR3 has 14 residues. Here the CDR3 DNA reads TGTGCCAGCAGCAGACAGGGAAGCAATCAGCCCCAGCATTTT. It translates to CASSRQGSNQPQHF.

The chain carries TRBV12-3 or TRBV12-4 and TRBJ2-5, with TRBD1 matching over 9 bases. J was trimmed by 14 bases and V by 4 bases; bases with no gene match: 11. The CDR3 contains 13 residues. The CDR3 is CASSSSDRGPSYF. In DNA, the CDR3 is TGTGCCAGCAGTTCCTCGGACAGGGGCCCTTCATACTTC.

The chain uses TRBV2 and TRBJ2-3, with TRBD2 matching over 7 bases. Per germline, CDR1 SNHLY and CDR2 FYNNEI. The V segment lost 8 bases and the J segment 4 bases; nucleotides outside the gene matches: 12. This CDR3 has 15 residues. The CDR3 nucleotides are TGTGCCAGCCCCCCCAGCGGGGCCCTCCCAGATACGCAGTATTTT. Protein product: CASPPSGALPDTQYF.

The CDR3 here is CASSLSGTGGGQPQHF. Written as DNA, the CDR3 is TGCGCCAGCAGCTTATCCGGGACAGGGGGCGGTCAGCCCCAGCATTTT. J is TRBJ1-5 and V is TRBV5-1, with 12 nucleotides matching TRBD1. Trimming at V came to 2 bases and at J to 6 bases, leaving 6 bases not matched to a gene. This CDR3 has 16 residues. Germline V gene lookup returns CDR1 SGHRS and CDR2 YFSETQ.

This clone was detected once. V usage is TRBV6-5 and J usage is TRBJ2-5; 8 bases line up with TRBD1. Germline CDR1 is MNHEY and CDR2 is SVGAGI. The V segment lost 0 bases and the J segment 6 bases; nucleotides outside the gene matches: 6. The CDR3 covers 15 residues. The DNA for the CDR3 is TGTGCCAGCAGTTACTCCCGAGGACAGGGAAAGACCCAGTACTTC. This codes for CASSYSRGQGKTQYF.

This rearrangement joins TRBV18 to TRBJ1-2; D is perhaps TRBD1 (5 bases). V was trimmed by 2 bases and J by 7 bases, leaving 8 bases between them. This CDR3 contains 12 residues. Germline V gene sequence: CDR1 KGHSH, CDR2 LQKENI. CDR3 nucleotides: TGTGCCAGCTCACCATACCAGGGTGGCTACACCTTC. It yields the protein CASSPYQGGYTF. The variable domain in full, with the rest retrieved from reference TRBV18 and TRBJ1-2, is NAGVMQNPRHLVRRRGQEARLRCSPMKGHSHVYWYRQLPEEGLKFMVYLQKENIIDESGMPKERFSAEFPKEGPSILRIQQVVRGDSAAYFCASSPYQGGYTFGSGTRLTVV.

V usage is TRBV28 and J usage is TRBJ2-7; 7 nucleotides align to TRBD1. Germline V gives CDR1 MDHEN, CDR2 SYDVKM. This CDR3 contains 12 residues. V dropped 2 bases and J dropped 10; count of bases not matched to a gene: 5. CDR3 in amino acids: CASSLRTGGQYF. The DNA of the CDR3 is TGTGCCAGCAGTTTACGGACAGGCGGACAGTACTTC.

The chain joins TRBV19 to TRBJ1-2, with D maybe TRBD1 (5 bases). The germline gives CDR1 LNHDA, CDR2 SQIVND (reference sequence). With 6 bases removed from V and 1 base from J, the gap between germline ends came to 15 bases. CDR3 length: 15 amino acids. CDR3 sequence: CASSKLQEHNYGYTF. The DNA of the CDR3 is TGTGCCAGTAGCAAGCTACAGGAACATAACTATGGCTACACCTTC.

This clone was seen more than once but under ten times. This sequence joins TRBV5-8 and TRBJ1-5, with D uncertain. The V gene's germline CDR1 is SGHTS and CDR2 YDEGEE. Trimming took off 0 bases at V and 4 bases at J, with 8 bases between the two ends. CDR3 size: 14 residues. CDR3 DNA sequence: TGTGCCAGCAGCTTGGGGGCAGCAAATCAGCCCCAGCATTTT. It codes for CASSLGAANQPQHF.

This clone has only one observation. The chain combines TRBV5-6 with TRBJ2-7, with TRBD2 as a possible D gene (5 bases). V lost 4 bases, J lost 9 bases, and 17 bases lay in between. Germline V CDR1 and CDR2: SGHDT, YYEEEE. The CDR3 is made up of 13 amino acids. Written as DNA, the CDR3 is TGTGCCAGCAGCACTAGAGAGGTTACGAGGCAGTACTTC. This encodes CASSTREVTRQYF.

The chain links TRBV28 to TRBJ1-2; D is possibly TRBD1 (5 bases). The germline V and J ends were trimmed by 6 bases and 0 bases, with 8 bases remaining between them. Per germline, CDR1 MDHEN and CDR2 SYDVKM. The length of the CDR3 is 13 residues. CDR3 in DNA: TGTGCCAGCAGGCAGGGTTCTAACTATGGCTACACCTTC. The encoded protein is CASRQGSNYGYTF.

CDR3 amino acids: CASSPDTSNTEAFF. The CDR3 nucleotides read TGTGCCAGCTCACCAGACACTTCGAACACTGAAGCTTTCTTT. The chain uses TRBV18 and TRBJ1-1; D is uncertain. CDR3 length: 14 amino acids. Germline CDR1 is KGHSH and CDR2 is LQKENI. The V end lost 2 bases, the J end lost 1 base, and 8 bases lay between the germline ends.

In its sample, this clone was seen a few times. The V and J genes are TRBV6-5 and TRBJ2-7; D unresolved. This CDR3 spans 12 amino acids. Germline values: CDR1 MNHEY, CDR2 SVGAGI. V lost 6 bases, J lost 5 bases, and 11 bases lay in between. The CDR3 coding sequence is TGTGCCAGCAGCCCCGGGTGGGACGAGCAGTACTTC. Translating gives CASSPGWDEQYF.

Only a few counts were recorded for this clone. The rearrangement uses TRBV6-2 or TRBV6-3 and TRBJ1-2; 7 nucleotides line up with TRBD1. The V gene's germline CDR1 is MNHEY and CDR2 SVGEGT. V trimming: 5 bases; J trimming: 6 bases; junction bases outside the gene matches: 3. The length of the CDR3 is 12 residues. CDR3 DNA: TGTGCCAGCAGTCAGACAGGGCATGGCTACACCTTC. Amino acid sequence: CASSQTGHGYTF.

In its sample, this clone was seen a few times. The gene calls are TRBV6-2 or TRBV6-3 and TRBJ1-2, with a weak D call TRBD1 (5 bases). The ends were cut back, 2 bases at V and 3 bases at J, with 13 bases in the middle. Germline loops: CDR1 MNHEY, CDR2 SVGEGT. This CDR3 spans 15 amino acids. CDR3 protein: CASSYGGEGDYGYTF. The CDR3 coding sequence is TGTGCCAGCAGTTACGGCGGGGAAGGGGACTATGGCTACACCTTC.

The chain employs TRBV6-2 or TRBV6-3 and TRBJ1-2; no clear D. V lost 5 bases, J lost 4 bases, and 20 bases lay in between. The CDR3 has 16 residues. CDR1 and CDR2 (germline): MNHEY, SVGEGT. CDR3 loop: CASSPNLGVKSYGYTF. In DNA form, the CDR3 reads TGTGCCAGCAGTCCCAACCTGGGCGTGAAGAGCTATGGCTACACCTTC.

This clone was counted a few times. The chain combines TRBV3-1 (or the pseudogene TRBV3-2) with TRBJ1-1; D remains ambiguous. V was shortened by 6 bases and J by 1 base, with 15 bases between the two germline ends. Germline CDR1 reads LGHDT; CDR2 reads YNNKEL (reference sequence). The CDR3 covers 15 residues. The CDR3 DNA follows: TGTGCCAGCAGTCCACCCCTGGGCCAGAACACTGAAGCTTTCTTT. This translates into CASSPPLGQNTEAFF.

Only one count was recorded for this clone. The V call is TRBV6-5, the J call TRBJ2-1, with D perhaps matching TRBD1 (6 bases). The CDR3 length is 15 residues. V lost 6 bases and J 0 bases, leaving 12 bases between the germline ends. The germline V gene encodes CDR1 MNHEY and CDR2 SVGAGI. The CDR3 sequence is CASRGQRSSYNEQFF. The CDR3 DNA follows: TGTGCCAGCAGAGGACAGAGAAGCTCCTACAATGAGCAGTTCTTC.

The V call is TRBV18, the J call TRBJ2-2; no definite D call. The CDR3 runs 15 residues. V was clipped by 2 bases and J by 1 base, with 8 bases between them. Germline loops: CDR1 KGHSH, CDR2 LQKENI. The CDR3 DNA reads as TGTGCCAGCTCACCAATACCAGGGAACACCGGGGAGCTGTTTTTT. Its protein is CASSPIPGNTGELFF. Combining the CDR3 with reference TRBV18 and TRBJ2-2 gives the whole variable domain NAGVMQNPRHLVRRRGQEARLRCSPMKGHSHVYWYRQLPEEGLKFMVYLQKENIIDESGMPKERFSAEFPKEGPSILRIQQVVRGDSAAYFCASSPIPGNTGELFFGEGSRLTVL.

The chain employs TRBV7-9 and TRBJ2-7; 16 bases match TRBD2. Germline trimming cut 5 bases from V and 4 bases from J; bases unmatched to any gene: 5. Germline CDR1 is SEHNR and CDR2 is FQNEAQ (reference sequence). There are 16 residues in the CDR3. The CDR3 sequence: CASSKGLAGGLYEQYF. The CDR3 coding sequence is TGTGCCAGCAGCAAGGGACTAGCGGGGGGGCTTTACGAGCAGTACTTC.

The rearrangement joins TRBV18 to TRBJ1-3; 7 bases map to TRBD1. V gave up 5 bases and J gave up 0 bases; unmatched junction bases: 10. CDR3 length equals 17 residues. Germline-derived CDR1 and CDR2 are KGHSH and LQKENI. Here the CDR3 DNA reads TGTGCCAGCTCATCAACTTTGACAGGGAGCTCTGGAAACACCATATATTTT. Its translation: CASSSTLTGSSGNTIYF.

The chain couples TRBV18 to TRBJ1-4; 7 bases align to TRBD1. V lost 2 bases to trimming and J lost 2 bases; unmatched junction nucleotides: 8. Germline-derived CDR1 and CDR2 are KGHSH and LQKENI. The CDR3 sequence is 17 residues long. CDR3 bases: TGTGCCAGCTCACCAAGTGAACAGGGGAGCACTAATGAAAAACTGTTTTTT. Translation: CASSPSEQGSTNEKLFF.